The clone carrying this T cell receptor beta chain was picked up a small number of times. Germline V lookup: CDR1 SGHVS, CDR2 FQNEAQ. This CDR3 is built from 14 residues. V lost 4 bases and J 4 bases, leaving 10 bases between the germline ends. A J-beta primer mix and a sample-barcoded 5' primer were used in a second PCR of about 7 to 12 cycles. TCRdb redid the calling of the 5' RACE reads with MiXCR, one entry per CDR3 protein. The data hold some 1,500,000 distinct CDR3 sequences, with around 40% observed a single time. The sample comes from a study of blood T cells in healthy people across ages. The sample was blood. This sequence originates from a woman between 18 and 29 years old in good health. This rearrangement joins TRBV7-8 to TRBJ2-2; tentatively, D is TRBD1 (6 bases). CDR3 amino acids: CASSYWTVTGELFF. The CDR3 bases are TGTGCCAGCAGCTATTGGACAGTCACCGGGGAGCTGTTTTTT.